Listed below are T cell receptor beta chains from one sample, sequenced in a study of blood T cell repertoires in COVID-19. Some clones are missing from TCRdb's copy, which holds only in-frame ones; the method was immunoSEQ multiplex PCR. The sample contains 120,000 to 150,000 clones, roughly four fifths of which appear only once. What was sequenced was peripheral blood. All receptors derive from a woman over 75 in a cohort sampled during active or convalescent COVID-19. Each CDR3 is given with its conserved first and last residue. Fields, in order: J gene, V gene, CDR3 protein.

j_call: TRBJ1-5; v_call: TRBV28; cdr3_aa: CASSVTLSNQPQHF
j_call: TRBJ1-4; v_call: TRBV4-1; cdr3_aa: CASSQVGTGNEKLFF
j_call: TRBJ2-5; v_call: TRBV5-6; cdr3_aa: CASSLVPGLQETQYF
j_call: TRBJ1-5; v_call: TRBV6-1; cdr3_aa: CASSEVVPGQPQHF
j_call: TRBJ2-2; v_call: TRBV6-5; cdr3_aa: CASRRGQGAVGELFF
j_call: TRBJ2-1; v_call: TRBV4-2; cdr3_aa: CASSQEGTYNEQFF
j_call: TRBJ1-5; v_call: TRBV11-3; cdr3_aa: CASSDRFSLSNQPQHF
j_call: TRBJ1-2; v_call: TRBV4-1; cdr3_aa: CASSQSDTANYGYTF
j_call: TRBJ2-5; v_call: TRBV5-1; cdr3_aa: CASSLWGGSLQETQYF
j_call: TRBJ2-7; v_call: TRBV30; cdr3_aa: CAWRGDNVLYEQYF
j_call: TRBJ2-3; v_call: TRBV5-1; cdr3_aa: CASSGRAGGGSTDTQYF
j_call: TRBJ2-5; v_call: TRBV11-2; cdr3_aa: CASSLDTTGETQYF
j_call: TRBJ2-6; v_call: TRBV10-3; cdr3_aa: CAISEDKALAGANVLTF
j_call: TRBJ2-5; v_call: TRBV10-3; cdr3_aa: CAISATQGVQETQYF
j_call: TRBJ2-5; v_call: TRBV7-2; cdr3_aa: CASRRTAVGTQYF
j_call: TRBJ1-1; v_call: TRBV18; cdr3_aa: CASSPLNLNTEAFF
j_call: TRBJ1-4; v_call: TRBV20-1; cdr3_aa: CSASVRDRGEKLFF
j_call: TRBJ1-5; v_call: TRBV28; cdr3_aa: CASTSAGNSNQPQHF
j_call: TRBJ2-7; v_call: TRBV5-1; cdr3_aa: CASSLGTGGGEQYF
j_call: TRBJ1-1; v_call: TRBV19; cdr3_aa: CASSIGGADTEAFF
j_call: TRBJ1-1; v_call: TRBV18; cdr3_aa: CASSPYELNTEAFF
j_call: TRBJ2-1; v_call: TRBV11-2; cdr3_aa: CASSPVRGLYNEQFF
j_call: TRBJ1-6; v_call: TRBV9; cdr3_aa: CASSSPKGQGNNSPLHF
j_call: TRBJ1-6; v_call: TRBV28; cdr3_aa: CASSIQGARASPLHF
j_call: TRBJ1-1; v_call: TRBV19; cdr3_aa: CASWGLETEAFF
j_call: TRBJ2-3; v_call: TRBV5-1; cdr3_aa: CASSIGGPSTDTQYF
j_call: TRBJ2-3; v_call: TRBV15; cdr3_aa: CATSRDWSGGTDTQYF
j_call: TRBJ2-6; v_call: TRBV6-2/TRBV6-3; cdr3_aa: CASSYGTVSSGANVLTF
j_call: TRBJ1-5; v_call: TRBV30; cdr3_aa: CAWSVRGGQPQHF
j_call: TRBJ1-4; v_call: TRBV4-1; cdr3_aa: CASSQTQGNNEKLFF
j_call: TRBJ1-5; v_call: TRBV6-2/TRBV6-3; cdr3_aa: CASSFSQSNQPQHF
j_call: TRBJ1-2; v_call: TRBV9; cdr3_aa: CASSVGHLQGYGYTF
j_call: TRBJ1-2; v_call: TRBV2; cdr3_aa: CASRDRGGYGYTF
j_call: TRBJ1-3; v_call: TRBV7-9; cdr3_aa: CASSLGRVTGNTIYF
j_call: TRBJ1-6; v_call: TRBV7-2; cdr3_aa: CASSHSSSYNSPLHF
j_call: TRBJ1-5; v_call: TRBV5-4; cdr3_aa: CASSLDQGADQPQHF
j_call: TRBJ2-5; v_call: TRBV6-6; cdr3_aa: CASSYRGLEETQYF
j_call: TRBJ1-2; v_call: TRBV5-5; cdr3_aa: CASSEGLNSWDGYTF
j_call: TRBJ2-4; v_call: TRBV18; cdr3_aa: CASSPPTGVAKNIQYF
j_call: TRBJ1-1; v_call: TRBV29-1; cdr3_aa: CSANSQGRTEAFF
j_call: TRBJ2-5; v_call: TRBV7-2; cdr3_aa: CASTPGGPVETQYF
j_call: TRBJ2-1; v_call: TRBV5-1; cdr3_aa: CASSPQSPGLAGNEQFF
j_call: TRBJ2-1; v_call: TRBV4-1; cdr3_aa: CASSPMTGAHRYEQFF
j_call: TRBJ2-5; v_call: TRBV7-2; cdr3_aa: CASSLGGGETQYF
j_call: TRBJ1-2; v_call: TRBV6-1; cdr3_aa: CASSDDGSHAAIYGYTF
j_call: TRBJ2-5; v_call: TRBV18; cdr3_aa: CASSPNGQGSETQYF
j_call: TRBJ1-2; v_call: TRBV27; cdr3_aa: CASSFQGSYGYTF
j_call: TRBJ2-5; v_call: TRBV5-1; cdr3_aa: CASSRAGQAGGETQYF